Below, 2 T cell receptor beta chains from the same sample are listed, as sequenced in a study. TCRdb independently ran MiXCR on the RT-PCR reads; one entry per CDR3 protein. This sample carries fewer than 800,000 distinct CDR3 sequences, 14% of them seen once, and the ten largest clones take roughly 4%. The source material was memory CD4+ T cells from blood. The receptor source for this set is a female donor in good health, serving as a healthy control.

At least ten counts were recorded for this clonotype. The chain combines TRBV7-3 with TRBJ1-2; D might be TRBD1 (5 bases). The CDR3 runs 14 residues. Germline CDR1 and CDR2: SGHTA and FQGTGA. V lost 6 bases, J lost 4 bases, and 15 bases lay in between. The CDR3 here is CASSPSGVGYGYTF. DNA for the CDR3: TGTGCCAGCAGTCCTTCGGGGGTGGGCTATGGCTACACCTTC.

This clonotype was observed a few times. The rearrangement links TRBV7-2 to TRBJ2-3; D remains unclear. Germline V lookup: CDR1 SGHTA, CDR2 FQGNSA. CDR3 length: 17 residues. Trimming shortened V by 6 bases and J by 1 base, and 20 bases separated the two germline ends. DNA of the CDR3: TGTGCCAGCAGTTTGATCGAAGACCCTTGGGGCACAGATACGCAGTATTTT. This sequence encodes CASSLIEDPWGTDTQYF.